The clone carrying this T cell receptor (beta chain) turned up a few times. This sample is part of a study of tumor-infiltrating lymphocytes in oesophageal squamous cell carcinoma. One entry per CDR3 protein, called by TCRdb with MiXCR from the PCR reads. The sample contains tens of thousands of distinct CDR3 sequences, roughly two fifths of which appear only once. The germline V gene has CDR1 DFQATT and CDR2 SNEGSKA (reference sequence). The V end was cut by 1 base, the J end by 0 bases, with 15 bases between. The CDR3 length is 17 residues. This sequence joins TRBV20-1 and TRBJ2-2; TRBD1 is a possible D gene (6 bases). The sequenced sample consisted of esophageal tumor tissue. The sequence was collected from a male donor with esophageal squamous cell carcinoma. CDR3 residues: CSARGPIGQSNTGELFF. The CDR3 region has the DNA TGCAGTGCTAGAGGGCCCATTGGACAGTCGAACACCGGGGAGCTGTTTTTT.